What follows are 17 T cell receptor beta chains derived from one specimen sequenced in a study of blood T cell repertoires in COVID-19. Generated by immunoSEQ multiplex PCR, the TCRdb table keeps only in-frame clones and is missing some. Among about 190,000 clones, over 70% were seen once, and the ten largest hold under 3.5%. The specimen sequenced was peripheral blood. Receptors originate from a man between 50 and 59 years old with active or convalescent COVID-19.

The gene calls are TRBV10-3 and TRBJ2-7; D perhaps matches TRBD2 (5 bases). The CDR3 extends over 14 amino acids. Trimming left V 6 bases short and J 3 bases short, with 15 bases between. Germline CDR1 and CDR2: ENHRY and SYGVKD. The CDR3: CAIRTGIRGYEQYF. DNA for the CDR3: TGTGCCATCAGAACCGGGATTCGTGGCTACGAGCAGTACTTC.

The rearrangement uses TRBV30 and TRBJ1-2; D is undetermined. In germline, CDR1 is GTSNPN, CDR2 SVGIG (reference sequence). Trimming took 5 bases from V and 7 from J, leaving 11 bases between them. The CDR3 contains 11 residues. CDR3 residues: CAWPRAFGYTF. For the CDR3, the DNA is TGTGCCTGGCCGCGGGCGTTTGGCTACACCTTC.

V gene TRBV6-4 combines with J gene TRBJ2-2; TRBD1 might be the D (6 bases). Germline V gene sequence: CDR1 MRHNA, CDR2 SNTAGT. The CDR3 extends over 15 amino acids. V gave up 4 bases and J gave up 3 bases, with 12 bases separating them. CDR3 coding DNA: TGTGCCAGCAGTGCATACCAGGGGTACACCGGGGAGCTGTTTTTT. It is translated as CASSAYQGYTGELFF.

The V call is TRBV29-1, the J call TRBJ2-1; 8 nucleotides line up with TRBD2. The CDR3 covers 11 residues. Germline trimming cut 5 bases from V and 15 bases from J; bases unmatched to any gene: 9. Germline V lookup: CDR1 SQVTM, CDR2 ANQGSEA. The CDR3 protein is CSVTLAGQTFF. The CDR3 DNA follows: TGCAGCGTTACATTAGCGGGACAAACGTTCTTC.

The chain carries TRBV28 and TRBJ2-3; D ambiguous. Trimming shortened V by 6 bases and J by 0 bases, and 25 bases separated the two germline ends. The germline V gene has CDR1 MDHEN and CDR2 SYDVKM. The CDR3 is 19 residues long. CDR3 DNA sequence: TGTGCCAGCAGCCCCGCCGCGGAACATCTTTCCTCTAGCACAGATACGCAGTATTTT. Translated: CASSPAAEHLSSSTDTQYF.

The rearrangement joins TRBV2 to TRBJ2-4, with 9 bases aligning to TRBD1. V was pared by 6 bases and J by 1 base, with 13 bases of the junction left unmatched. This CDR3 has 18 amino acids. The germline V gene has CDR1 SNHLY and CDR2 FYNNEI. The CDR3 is CASRGGIGQGKAKNIQYF. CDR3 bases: TGTGCCAGCAGGGGGGGGATTGGACAGGGGAAGGCCAAAAACATTCAGTACTTC.

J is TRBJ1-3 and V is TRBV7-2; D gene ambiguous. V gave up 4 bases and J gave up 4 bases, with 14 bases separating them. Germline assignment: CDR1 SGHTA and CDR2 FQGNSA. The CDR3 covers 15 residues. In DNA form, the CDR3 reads TGTGCCAGCAGCTCACGTACAGTCCCCGGAAACACCATATATTTT. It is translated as CASSSRTVPGNTIYF.

The CDR3 sequence is CSPGQFTLSYEQYF. CDR3 DNA sequence: TGCAGCCCGGGACAGTTTACCCTCTCCTACGAGCAGTACTTC. The chain couples TRBV29-1 to TRBJ2-7; 7 positions agree with TRBD1. Germline CDR1 and CDR2: SQVTM and ANQGSEA. With V trimmed by 8 bases and J by 0 bases, 10 bases remained unmatched. There are 14 residues in the CDR3.

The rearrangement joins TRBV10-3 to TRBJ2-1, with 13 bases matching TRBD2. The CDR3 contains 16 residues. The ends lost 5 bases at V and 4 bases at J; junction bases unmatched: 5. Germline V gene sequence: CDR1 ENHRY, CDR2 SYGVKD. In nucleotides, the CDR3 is TGTGCCATCAGTCCAGGGACTAGCGGGGTATACAATGAGCAGTTCTTC. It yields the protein CAISPGTSGVYNEQFF.

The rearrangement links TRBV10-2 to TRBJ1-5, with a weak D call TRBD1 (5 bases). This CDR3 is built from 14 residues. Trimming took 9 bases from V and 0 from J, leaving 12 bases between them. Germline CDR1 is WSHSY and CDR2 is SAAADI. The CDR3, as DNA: TGCGCCAGTTGGGTTCAGGGTAGCAATCAGCCCCAGCATTTT. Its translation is CASWVQGSNQPQHF.

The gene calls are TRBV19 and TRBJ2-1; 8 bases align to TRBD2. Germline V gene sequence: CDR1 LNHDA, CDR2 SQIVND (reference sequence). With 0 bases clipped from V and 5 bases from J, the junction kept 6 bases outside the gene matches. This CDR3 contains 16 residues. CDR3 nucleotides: TGTGCCAGTAGTATAGATAACGGGGGGGATGACAATGAGCAGTTCTTC. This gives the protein CASSIDNGGDDNEQFF. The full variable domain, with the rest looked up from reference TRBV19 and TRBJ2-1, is DGGITQSPKYLFRKEGQNVTLSCEQNLNHDAMYWYRQDPGQGLRLIYYSQIVNDFQKGDIAEGYSVSREKKESFPLTVTSAQKNPTAFYLCASSIDNGGDDNEQFFGPGTRLTVL.

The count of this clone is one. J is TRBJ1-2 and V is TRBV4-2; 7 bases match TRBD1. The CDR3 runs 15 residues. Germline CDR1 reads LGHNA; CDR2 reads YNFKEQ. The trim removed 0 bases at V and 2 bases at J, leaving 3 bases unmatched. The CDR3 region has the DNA TGTGCCAGCAGCCAAGACAGGGGGATAAACTATGGCTACACCTTC. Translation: CASSQDRGINYGYTF.

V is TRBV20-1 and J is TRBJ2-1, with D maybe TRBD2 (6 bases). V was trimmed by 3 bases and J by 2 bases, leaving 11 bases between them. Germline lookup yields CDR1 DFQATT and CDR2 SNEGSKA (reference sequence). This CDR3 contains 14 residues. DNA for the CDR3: TGCAGTGCTAGTGATCCTAGCGCCTACAATGAGCAGTTCTTC. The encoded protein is CSASDPSAYNEQFF.

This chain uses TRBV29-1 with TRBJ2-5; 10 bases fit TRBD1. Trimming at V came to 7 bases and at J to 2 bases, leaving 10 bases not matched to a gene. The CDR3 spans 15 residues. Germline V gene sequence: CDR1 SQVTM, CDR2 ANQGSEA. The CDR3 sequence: CSGSWGTGVQETQYF. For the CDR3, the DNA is TGCAGCGGGTCATGGGGGACAGGGGTACAAGAGACCCAGTACTTC.

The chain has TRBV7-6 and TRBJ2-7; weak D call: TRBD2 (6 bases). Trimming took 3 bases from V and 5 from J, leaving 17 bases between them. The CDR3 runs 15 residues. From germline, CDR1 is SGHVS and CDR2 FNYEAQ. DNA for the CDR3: TGTGCCAGCAGCTTCGGGACGGGGAGGCTTGACGAGCAGTACTTC. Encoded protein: CASSFGTGRLDEQYF.

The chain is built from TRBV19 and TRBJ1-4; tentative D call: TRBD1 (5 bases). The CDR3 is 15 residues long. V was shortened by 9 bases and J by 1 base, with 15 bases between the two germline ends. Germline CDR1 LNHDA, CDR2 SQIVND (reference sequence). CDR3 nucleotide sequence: TGTGCCAGCTTCGGACCGGGGGTAACTAATGAAAAACTGTTTTTT. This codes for CASFGPGVTNEKLFF.

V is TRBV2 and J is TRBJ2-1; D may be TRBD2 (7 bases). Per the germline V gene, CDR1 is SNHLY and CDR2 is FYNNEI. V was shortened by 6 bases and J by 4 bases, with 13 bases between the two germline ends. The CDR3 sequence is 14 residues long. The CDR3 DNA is TGTGCCAGCAGAACGGGGGGCCTGTACAATGAGCAGTTCTTC. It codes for CASRTGGLYNEQFF.